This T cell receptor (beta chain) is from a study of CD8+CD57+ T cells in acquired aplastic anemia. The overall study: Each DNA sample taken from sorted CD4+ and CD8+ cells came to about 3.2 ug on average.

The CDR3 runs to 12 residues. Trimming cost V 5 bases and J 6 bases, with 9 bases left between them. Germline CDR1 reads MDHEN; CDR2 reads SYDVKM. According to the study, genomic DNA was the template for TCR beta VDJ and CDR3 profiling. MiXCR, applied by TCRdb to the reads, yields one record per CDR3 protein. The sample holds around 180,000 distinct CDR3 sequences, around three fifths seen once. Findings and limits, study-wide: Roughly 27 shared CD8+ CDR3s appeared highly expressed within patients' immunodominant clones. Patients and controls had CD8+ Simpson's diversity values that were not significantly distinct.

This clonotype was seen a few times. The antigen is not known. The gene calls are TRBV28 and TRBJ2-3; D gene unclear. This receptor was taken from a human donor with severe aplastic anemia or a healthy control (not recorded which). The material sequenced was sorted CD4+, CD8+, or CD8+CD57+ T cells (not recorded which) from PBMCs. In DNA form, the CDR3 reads TGTGCCAGCAGTCCCTTAGGGGATACGCAGTATTTT. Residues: CASSPLGDTQYF.